The next 25 T cell receptor beta chains were all read from a single sample in a study of control samples from healthy donors and cancer patients. Measured with immunoSEQ multiplex PCR; TCRdb has only the in-frame clones, and not every one. The sample contains some 130,000 clones, around 92% of which appear only once. Sequencing was carried out using PBMCs. The source is a man aged 50-59 years with head and neck cancer.

V gene TRBV7-2 combines with J gene TRBJ1-1; D remains ambiguous. CDR1 SGHTA and CDR2 FQGNSA come from the germline V gene. Trimming stripped 5 bases from V and 3 bases from J, with 7 bases between. CDR3 length: 12 residues. This CDR3 is CASSRGYTEAFF. For the CDR3, the DNA is TGTGCCAGCAGCCGAGGGTACACTGAAGCTTTCTTT.

This rearrangement joins TRBV19 to TRBJ2-2; 11 bases are shared with TRBD1. Germline V CDR1 and CDR2: LNHDA, SQIVND (reference sequence). The J segment lost 7 bases and the V segment lost 4 bases, leaving 8 bases of the junction unmatched. The CDR3 runs 16 residues. The CDR3 sequence: CASSTWTGGVGGELFF. CDR3 nucleotide sequence: TGTGCCAGTAGTACTTGGACAGGGGGCGTTGGCGGGGAGCTGTTTTTT.

CDR3 residues: CASCPYLPNQPQHF. CDR3 sequence (DNA): TGTGCCAGCTGTCCCTACCTGCCAAATCAGCCCCAGCATTTT. The chain couples TRBV3-1 (or the pseudogene TRBV3-2) to TRBJ1-5, with D unresolved. From germline, CDR1 is LGHDT and CDR2 YNNKEL (reference sequence). CDR3 length equals 14 residues. V gave up 8 bases and J gave up 4 bases, with 15 bases separating them.

The V and J genes are TRBV5-1 and TRBJ1-1; 9 positions agree with TRBD1. The length of the CDR3 is 13 residues. V trimming: 4 bases; J trimming: 3 bases; junction bases outside the gene matches: 1. Germline V gene lookup returns CDR1 SGHRS and CDR2 YFSETQ. The CDR3 here is CASSRTGDTEAFF. CDR3 nucleotides: TGCGCCAGCAGCCGGACAGGGGACACTGAAGCTTTCTTT.

The chain is built from TRBV7-2 and TRBJ1-6; D is possibly TRBD1 (5 bases). Germline V gives CDR1 SGHTA, CDR2 FQGNSA. The V end lost 5 bases, the J end lost 7 bases, and 18 bases lay between the germline ends. CDR3 length equals 16 residues. CDR3 in amino acids: CASSTRDVSGNSPLHF. The CDR3 bases are TGTGCCAGCAGCACCAGGGACGTGTCCGGGAATTCACCCCTCCACTTT.

The chain uses TRBV19 and TRBJ2-7; D gene ambiguous. Looked up from germline, CDR1 is LNHDA and CDR2 is SQIVND (reference sequence). The CDR3 spans 14 residues. Trimming removed 1 base at V and 3 bases at J, with 10 bases between. CDR3 region: CASSIVGSYYEQYF. As DNA, the CDR3 is TGTGCCAGTAGTATAGTAGGCAGCTACTACGAGCAGTACTTC.

The chain is built from TRBV7-9 and TRBJ1-2; 11 bases match TRBD1. After removal of 2 bases from V and 3 bases from J, the junction contained 8 bases not matched to a gene. Germline V gives CDR1 SEHNR, CDR2 FQNEAQ (reference sequence). The CDR3 loop spans 17 amino acids. CDR3 amino acids: CASSLQDRGQRDYGYTF. The CDR3 DNA is TGTGCCAGCAGCTTACAGGACAGGGGGCAGAGGGACTATGGCTACACCTTC.

V usage is TRBV4-1 and J usage is TRBJ1-1, with D hard to call. Germline CDR1 and CDR2: MGHRA and YSYEKL. This CDR3 is 12 amino acids long. V lost 6 bases and J 2 bases, leaving 7 bases between the germline ends. CDR3 DNA: TGCGCCAGCAGGGACGGAAACACTGAAGCTTTCTTT. Translation: CASRDGNTEAFF.

This clone was detected only a few times. V gene TRBV19 combines with J gene TRBJ1-1; D remains ambiguous. The V and J ends lost 0 bases and 5 bases respectively, with 4 bases between them. The germline gives CDR1 LNHDA, CDR2 SQIVND (reference sequence). This CDR3 spans 12 amino acids. The CDR3 here is CASSIDQTEAFF. The CDR3 nucleotides are TGTGCCAGTAGTATAGACCAGACTGAAGCTTTCTTT.

The CDR3 protein is CASSQGPITEAFF. The CDR3, as DNA: TGTGCCAGCAGCCAAGGGCCGATCACTGAAGCTTTCTTT. V is TRBV3-1 (or the pseudogene TRBV3-2) and J is TRBJ1-1; D is unresolved. The CDR3 totals 13 residues. Germline lookup yields CDR1 LGHDT and CDR2 YNNKEL (reference sequence). V was pared by 1 base and J by 4 bases, with 7 bases between.

This clone was observed a single time. This chain uses TRBV29-1 with TRBJ1-1; tentatively, D is TRBD1 (6 bases). V lost 3 bases and J 5 bases, leaving 13 bases between the germline ends. The CDR3 length is 13 residues. Germline CDR1 SQVTM, CDR2 ANQGSEA. The CDR3 region is CSVDGGRRTEAFF. The CDR3 DNA reads TGCAGCGTTGACGGGGGCCGCAGGACTGAAGCTTTCTTT.

CDR3 in amino acids: CASSSRRNTEAFF. CDR3 coding DNA: TGTGCCAGCAGCTCACGCAGGAACACTGAAGCTTTCTTT. The chain has TRBV7-2 and TRBJ1-1; D gene uncertain. V lost 4 bases and J lost 1, with 7 bases in between. Germline lookup yields CDR1 SGHTA and CDR2 FQGNSA. CDR3 length equals 13 residues.

The rearrangement links TRBV14 to TRBJ2-7; D gene unclear. Germline V gene data show CDR1 as SGHDN and CDR2 as FVKESK. Deletions cut 6 bases from V and 8 bases from J, with 14 bases between. The CDR3 length is 12 residues. The CDR3 DNA follows: TGTGCCAGCAGGAACCAAGGCCCCAAGCAGTACTTC. Translating it yields CASRNQGPKQYF.

As for this clone: One end of the junction fails to match germline, which may point to a read error. The rearrangement uses TRBV5-4 and TRBJ1-2; D remains ambiguous. The germline V gene encodes CDR1 SGHNT and CDR2 YYREEE (reference sequence). This CDR3 spans 13 amino acids. CDR3 sequence reads: CTSSLGANYGYTF. In nucleotides, the CDR3 is TGTACCAGCAGCTTGGGAGCGAACTATGGCTACACCTTC.

This chain connects TRBV2 to TRBJ2-5, with a tentative D call TRBD2 (6 bases). Per germline, CDR1 SNHLY and CDR2 FYNNEI. This CDR3 comprises 12 residues. The V end was cut by 6 bases, the J end by 5 bases, with 10 bases between. The CDR3 reads CASRGLRETQYF. The DNA of the CDR3 is TGTGCCAGCAGGGGACTCAGGGAGACCCAGTACTTC.

This clone occurred a few times. The V gene is TRBV5-1, the J gene TRBJ1-6; D remains ambiguous. The V gene's germline CDR1 is SGHRS and CDR2 YFSETQ. V was shortened by 5 bases and J by 7 bases, with 7 bases between the two germline ends. This CDR3 has 12 amino acids. CDR3 in amino acids: CASRGSNSPLHF. CDR3 in DNA: TGCGCCAGCAGGGGATCCAATTCACCCCTCCACTTT.

The V and J genes are TRBV5-1 and TRBJ1-2; D is ambiguous. There are 15 residues in the CDR3. Germline CDR1 reads SGHRS; CDR2 reads YFSETQ. The V end was cut by 2 bases, the J end by 8 bases, with 19 bases between. The CDR3 DNA follows: TGCGCCAGCAGCTTATATATAGGGAGTGCTGGGGGCTACACCTTC. It codes for CASSLYIGSAGGYTF.

This chain links TRBV29-1 with TRBJ2-1, with D uncertain. The CDR3 is 14 residues long. Germline CDR1 is SQVTM and CDR2 is ANQGSEA. V was trimmed by 5 bases and J by 1 base, leaving 12 bases between them. The CDR3 is CSVRTDGSYNEQFF. The DNA for the CDR3 is TGCAGCGTTCGCACTGATGGATCCTACAATGAGCAGTTCTTC.

The CDR3 here is CASSDLSGRAPTDTQYF. CDR3 bases: TGTGCCAGCAGTGATCTCAGCGGGAGGGCTCCTACAGATACGCAGTATTTT. V gene TRBV6-1 combines with J gene TRBJ2-3; 10 bases are shared with TRBD2. The CDR3 is 17 residues long. Germline loops: CDR1 MNHNS, CDR2 SASEGT. V was clipped by 3 bases and J by 3 bases; unmatched bases: 9.

This clone was found once. This chain joins TRBV4-1 and TRBJ1-2; D uncertain. The CDR3 is 14 amino acids. V was pared by 0 bases and J by 8 bases, with 13 bases between. Germline V CDR1 and CDR2: MGHRA, YSYEKL. DNA for the CDR3: TGCGCCAGCAGCCAAGACCGAGGAAGGGAAGGCTACACCTTC. Residues: CASSQDRGREGYTF.

The gene calls are TRBV6-5 and TRBJ1-1; 7 nucleotides match TRBD1. V lost 8 bases, J lost 4 bases, and 7 bases stayed unmatched. The CDR3 has 13 residues. Per germline, CDR1 MNHEY and CDR2 SVGAGI. The CDR3 nucleotides read TGTGCCAGCGAGGGGGCGCGGGGCACTGAAGCTTTCTTT. It is translated as CASEGARGTEAFF.

The rearrangement joins TRBV11-3 to TRBJ2-1; a possible D gene is TRBD2 (6 bases). This CDR3 region has 13 residues. CDR1 is SGHNT, CDR2 YENEEA, per germline. V was cut by 6 bases and J by 8 bases, with 14 bases left in between. CDR3 region: CASRFTGDDEQFF. The DNA for the CDR3 is TGTGCCAGCAGGTTTACGGGGGACGATGAGCAGTTCTTC.

CDR3 sequence reads: CASSLGQGWTGELFF. The CDR3 bases are TGCGCCAGCAGCCTAGGACAGGGGTGGACCGGGGAGCTGTTTTTT. The chain carries TRBV5-1 and TRBJ2-2, with 9 positions matching TRBD1. CDR3 length equals 15 residues. V dropped 4 bases and J dropped 5; count of bases not matched to a gene: 6. Germline lookup yields CDR1 SGHRS and CDR2 YFSETQ.

The genes are TRBV6-6 and TRBJ2-7; maybe TRBD1 (6 bases). Germline assignment: CDR1 MNHNY and CDR2 SVGAGI (reference sequence). Deletions cut 2 bases from V and 3 bases from J, with 11 bases between. This CDR3 contains 14 residues. CDR3 DNA sequence: TGTGCCAGCAGTTACGAAACAGGGAGCTACGAGCAGTACTTC. It yields the protein CASSYETGSYEQYF.

As concerns this clone: This same CDR3 is encoded by further DNA sequences in the sample. CDR3 loop: CASSYSGTETYEQYF. The CDR3 DNA reads TGTGCCAGCAGTTACTCAGGGACAGAAACTTACGAGCAGTACTTC. The chain uses TRBV6-5 and TRBJ2-7, with TRBD1 matching 7 bases. Per the germline V gene, CDR1 is MNHEY and CDR2 is SVGAGI. J gave up 4 bases and V 0 bases, and 6 bases lay outside the gene matches. CDR3 length: 15 residues.